This T cell receptor beta chain was recorded in a study of OX40 agonist ivuxolimab in advanced cancers. General study points: Antigen specificity was not determined for the expanded peripheral T cells.

Using immunoSEQ multiplex PCR, the repertoire was profiled, and TCRdb retains in-frame clones only, with some absent. The table shows about 54,000 clones, with about 83% occurring only once. This clone was detected a few times. The target antigen is unknown. The sample was CD4+ or CD8+ T cells sorted from blood, taken in a trial of the OX40 agonist ivuxolimab. This clonotype was sampled from an adult with an advanced solid tumor such as melanoma, head and neck, liver or kidney cancer.

The CDR3 DNA follows: TGTGCCAGCAGCGTAGAATATAGGGGGACAGGGGGAGACAATGAGCAGTTCTTC. This codes for CASSVEYRGTGGDNEQFF. The V call is TRBV9, the J call TRBJ2-1, with 11 bases aligning to TRBD1. The CDR3 totals 18 residues. Trimming removed 0 bases from V and 5 bases from J; junction bases left unmatched: 10. Germline assignment: CDR1 SGDLS and CDR2 YYNGEE.